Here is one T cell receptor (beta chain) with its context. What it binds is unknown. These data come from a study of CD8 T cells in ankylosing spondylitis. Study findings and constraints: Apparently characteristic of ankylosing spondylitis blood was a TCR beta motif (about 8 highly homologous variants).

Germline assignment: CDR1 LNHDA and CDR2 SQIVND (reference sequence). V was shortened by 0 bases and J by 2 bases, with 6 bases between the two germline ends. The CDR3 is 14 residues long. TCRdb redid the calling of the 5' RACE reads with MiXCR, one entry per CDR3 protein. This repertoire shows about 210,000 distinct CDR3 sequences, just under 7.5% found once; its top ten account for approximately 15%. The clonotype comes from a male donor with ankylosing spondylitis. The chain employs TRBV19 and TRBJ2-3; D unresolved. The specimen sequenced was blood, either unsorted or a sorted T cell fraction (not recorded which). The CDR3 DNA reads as TGTGCCAGTAGTATAGATCGTAACACAGATACGCAGTATTTT. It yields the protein CASSIDRNTDTQYF.